A single sample is the source of the 27 T cell receptor beta chains below, sequenced in a study of T-cell memory formation after mild COVID-19. MiXCR, applied by TCRdb to the 5' RACE reads, yields one record per CDR3 protein. This sample has approximately 210,000 distinct CDR3 sequences, with about 16% found just once. Material: PBMCs or a T cell subset sorted from them (not recorded which). The receptors originated from an adult woman who had mild COVID-19 (a few samples of this study predate the infection). Cell type and time point are not known.

The chain carries TRBV7-2 and TRBJ2-5, with 10 bases matching TRBD2. V was clipped by 3 bases and J by 5 bases; unmatched bases: 9. This CDR3 has 16 amino acids. Germline CDR1 reads SGHTA; CDR2 reads FQGNSA. The CDR3 DNA reads as TGTGCCAGCAGCTTTCAGCCTAGCGGGAGCTTTGAGACCCAGTACTTC. Translation gives CASSFQPSGSFETQYF.

This clonotype has only a few counts. V and J are TRBV20-1 and TRBJ2-7; 9 bases line up with TRBD1. Per germline, CDR1 DFQATT and CDR2 SNEGSKA (reference sequence). The J segment lost 5 bases and the V segment lost 3 bases, leaving 8 bases of the junction unmatched. The CDR3 is 14 residues long. The CDR3 DNA is TGCAGTGCTAGGTGGGGGACAGGGCTCGACGAGCAGTACTTC. It is translated as CSARWGTGLDEQYF.

This clonotype was found a few times. The chain links TRBV12-3 or TRBV12-4 to TRBJ2-2; 8 nucleotides match TRBD2. The CDR3 runs to 17 residues. The junction had 7 bases not matched to a gene; V was cut back by 0 bases and J by 4 bases. The CDR3, as DNA: TGTGCCAGCAGTTTAGCTAGCGGGAAGGAGGGCACCGGGGAGCTGTTTTTT. This codes for CASSLASGKEGTGELFF.

This clonotype was counted a few times. V gene TRBV4-3 combines with J gene TRBJ1-5; D not certain. Trimming took 0 bases from V and 9 from J, leaving 9 bases between them. Germline CDR1 is LGHNA and CDR2 is YSLEER. CDR3 length: 13 residues. CDR3 residues: CASSQDIRRPQHF. The DNA of the CDR3 is TGCGCCAGCAGCCAAGATATACGGAGGCCCCAGCATTTT.

The chain combines TRBV29-1 with TRBJ1-2; D call uncertain. The CDR3 consists of 13 residues. Germline V lookup: CDR1 SQVTM, CDR2 ANQGSEA. With 4 bases removed from V and 4 bases from J, the gap between germline ends came to 13 bases. The CDR3, as DNA: TGCAGCGTTGTCCGAGGCCTATCCTATGGCTACACCTTC. It codes for CSVVRGLSYGYTF.

This clonotype was counted between two and nine times. The CDR3 region has the DNA TGTGCCAGCAGCTTAGCGCCGGGGGCAGGTTTGAATGAGCAGTTCTTC. It is translated as CASSLAPGAGLNEQFF. The chain combines TRBV7-9 with TRBJ2-1; D tentatively reads TRBD1 or TRBD2 (6 bases each). V was trimmed by 0 bases and J by 7 bases, leaving 16 bases between them. The CDR3 runs 16 residues. The germline V gene has CDR1 SEHNR and CDR2 FQNEAQ (reference sequence).

This clonotype was picked up a small number of times. The chain joins TRBV5-1 to TRBJ2-1, with unresolved D. The CDR3 loop spans 13 amino acids. Trimming took 7 bases from V and 5 from J, leaving 13 bases between them. Germline CDR1 reads SGHRS; CDR2 reads YFSETQ. The CDR3 DNA follows: TGCGCCAGCTCTTCGTTCCCCCACAATGAGCAGTTCTTC. It yields the protein CASSSFPHNEQFF.

This clonotype has a handful of counts. J is TRBJ1-4 and V is TRBV4-2, with unresolved D. V was clipped by 1 base and J by 5 bases, with 8 bases between them. The CDR3 loop spans 14 amino acids. Per germline, CDR1 LGHNA and CDR2 YNFKEQ. The CDR3 DNA sequence: TGTGCCAGCAGCCAAGTTAGCAGGAATGAAAAACTGTTTTTT. Its protein is CASSQVSRNEKLFF.

This clonotype showed up many times. The chain carries TRBV20-1 and TRBJ1-1, with D maybe TRBD1 (5 bases). The CDR3 has 16 amino acids. Trimming pared 2 bases from V and 0 bases from J, leaving 16 bases between. Germline CDR1 is DFQATT and CDR2 is SNEGSKA (reference sequence). DNA of the CDR3: TGCAGTGCTAGAAGACTTTCGGGGACCGTGAACACTGAAGCTTTCTTT. This encodes CSARRLSGTVNTEAFF.

The chain combines TRBV5-5 with TRBJ1-2; 7 nucleotides align to TRBD1. V shed 4 bases, J shed 1 base, and the junction held 4 bases outside the gene matches. This CDR3 has 14 amino acids. The germline V gene encodes CDR1 SGHKS and CDR2 YYEKEE (reference sequence). CDR3 residues: CASSLGTVNYGYTF. CDR3 nucleotides: TGTGCCAGCAGCCTTGGGACAGTTAACTATGGCTACACCTTC.

V usage is TRBV6-6 and J usage is TRBJ2-1; the D is unclear. Per the germline V gene, CDR1 is MNHNY and CDR2 is SVGAGI (reference sequence). V lost 8 bases to trimming and J lost 12 bases, with 11 bases between them. CDR3 length: 10 residues. CDR3 sequence (DNA): TGTGCCAGCGGCACTTCGGGGCAGTTCTTC. Translation: CASGTSGQFF.

V and J are TRBV5-6 and TRBJ2-7, with 8 bases fitting TRBD1. Looked up from germline, CDR1 is SGHDT and CDR2 is YYEEEE. The CDR3 is 12 amino acids. The V segment lost 6 bases and the J segment 4 bases; nucleotides outside the gene matches: 3. CDR3 loop: CASTRQGYEQYF. The CDR3 region has the DNA TGTGCCAGCACCAGACAGGGGTACGAGCAGTACTTC.

This clonotype was observed a handful of times. The chain has TRBV7-9 and TRBJ2-7; possibly TRBD2 for D (6 bases). The V end was cut by 0 bases, the J end by 3 bases, with 9 bases between. Germline V gene sequence: CDR1 SEHNR, CDR2 FQNEAQ (reference sequence). The CDR3 consists of 14 residues. CDR3 loop: CASSLAGGNYEQYF. The DNA of the CDR3 is TGTGCCAGCAGCTTAGCTGGGGGGAACTACGAGCAGTACTTC. The full variable domain, rest sourced from reference TRBV7-9 and TRBJ2-7, is DTGVSQNPRHKITKRGQNVTFRCDPISEHNRLYWYRQTLGQGPEFLTYFQNEAQLEKSRLLSDRFSAERPKGSFSTLEIQRTEQGDSAMYLCASSLAGGNYEQYFGPGTRLTVT.

The rearrangement links TRBV10-2 to TRBJ1-1, with a weak D call TRBD1 (5 bases). There are 12 residues in the CDR3. The germline CDR1 and CDR2 sequences are WSHSY and SAAADI. The V end lost 0 bases, the J end lost 10 bases, and 9 bases lay between the germline ends. This CDR3 is CASSESQGRAFF. As DNA, the CDR3 is TGCGCCAGCAGTGAGTCGCAGGGTCGAGCTTTCTTT.

The table lists this clonotype with a few counts. This chain connects TRBV10-2 to TRBJ1-5; a weak D match, TRBD1 (5 bases). Germline CDR1 reads WSHSY; CDR2 reads SAAADI. The CDR3 runs to 14 residues. V dropped 8 bases and J dropped 6 bases, with 17 bases sitting between them. In nucleotides, the CDR3 is TGCGCCAGCCAGTTGGGCAGGGAGGGTCAGCCCCAGCATTTT. Translated, it gives CASQLGREGQPQHF.

J is TRBJ1-5 and V is TRBV7-9, with unresolved D. In germline, CDR1 is SEHNR, CDR2 FQNEAQ (reference sequence). There are 14 residues in the CDR3. Trimming stripped 5 bases from V and 4 bases from J, with 12 bases between. The CDR3 region is CASSPLGENQPQHF. The CDR3 nucleotides are TGTGCCAGCAGCCCTCTCGGCGAGAATCAGCCCCAGCATTTT.

This clonotype was recorded at least ten times. This chain links TRBV20-1 with TRBJ2-6; the D gene is possibly TRBD1 (5 bases). Germline-derived CDR1 and CDR2 are DFQATT and SNEGSKA (reference sequence). The CDR3 sequence is 15 residues long. Between the trimmed V and J ends, which lost 5 bases and 0 bases, there was a span of 11 bases. CDR3 coding DNA: TGCAGTGCTTCTCCAGGGATCTCTGGGGCCAACGTCCTGACTTTC. This gives the protein CSASPGISGANVLTF.

This clonotype was recorded a few times. The gene calls are TRBV15 and TRBJ1-4, with D maybe TRBD1 (6 bases). Germline V gene lookup returns CDR1 LNHNV and CDR2 YYDKDF (reference sequence). This CDR3 region has 15 residues. The germline V and J ends were trimmed by 6 bases and 0 bases, with 11 bases remaining between them. The CDR3 loop reads CATSTNRATNEKLFF. The CDR3 DNA reads TGTGCCACCAGTACCAACAGGGCAACTAATGAAAAACTGTTTTTT.

This rearrangement joins TRBV12-3 or TRBV12-4 to TRBJ2-5; TRBD1 matches at 7 bases. Trimming cost V 7 bases and J 3 bases; bases outside gene matches: 5. The CDR3 is made up of 13 amino acids. The chain's CDR3 is CASTTGTKETQYF. DNA of the CDR3: TGTGCCAGCACGACAGGGACGAAAGAGACCCAGTACTTC.

Only a few counts were recorded for this clonotype. The genes are TRBV4-1 and TRBJ1-1; tentatively, D is TRBD1 (5 bases). The CDR3 has 16 residues. V lost 3 bases to trimming and J lost 8 bases, with 22 bases between them. Germline lookup yields CDR1 MGHRA and CDR2 YSYEKL. CDR3 region: CASSHPRRGIGGEAFF. The DNA of the CDR3 is TGCGCCAGCAGCCATCCGCGGAGGGGTATCGGAGGGGAAGCTTTCTTT.

The chain joins TRBV5-1 to TRBJ2-1, with 14 bases fitting TRBD2. This CDR3 has 16 residues. Germline CDR1 is SGHRS and CDR2 is YFSETQ. V lost 4 bases and J lost 5; bases outside the gene matches: 5. The CDR3 nucleotides read TGCGCCAGCAGCCGACTAGCGGGAGGGGTGAACAATGAGCAGTTCTTC. This translates into CASSRLAGGVNNEQFF.

The chain is built from TRBV7-2 and TRBJ2-3; the D is unclear. The V gene's germline CDR1 is SGHTA and CDR2 FQGNSA. This CDR3 is 14 amino acids long. V dropped 4 bases and J dropped 5 bases, with 13 bases sitting between them. The CDR3 is CASSSHDGRDTQYF. The CDR3 DNA reads as TGTGCCAGCAGCTCACATGACGGGCGAGATACGCAGTATTTT. The full variable domain, with the rest looked up from reference TRBV7-2 and TRBJ2-3, is GAGVSQSPSNKVTEKGKDVELRCDPISGHTALYWYRQSLGQGLEFLIYFQGNSAPDKSGLPSDRFSAERTGGSVSTLTIQRTQQEDSAVYLCASSSHDGRDTQYFGPGTRLTVL.

This clonotype was detected a few times. The chain links TRBV30 to TRBJ2-1, with a possible D match to TRBD1 (6 bases). Per the germline V gene, CDR1 is GTSNPN and CDR2 is SVGIG (reference sequence). The CDR3 runs 14 residues. Trimming removed 4 bases from V and 10 bases from J, with 20 bases in between. The CDR3 DNA reads TGTGCCTGGACCCCTCCCTCCAGGGGCCGGGAGCAGTTCTTC. Translating it yields CAWTPPSRGREQFF.

A single count supports this clonotype. V gene TRBV18 combines with J gene TRBJ1-6; 7 positions match TRBD1. Unmatched junction bases numbered 7, after V lost 4 bases and J lost 4 bases. CDR3 length: 16 residues. Germline V gene data show CDR1 as KGHSH and CDR2 as LQKENI. CDR3 in DNA: TGTGCCAGCTCACTATCCGGGACAGCGTATAATTCACCCCTCCACTTT. Translation gives CASSLSGTAYNSPLHF.

CDR3 coding DNA: TGTGCCAGCAGTACCCGGGAGACAGGCTTGTACAATGAGCAGTTCTTC. Its protein product is CASSTRETGLYNEQFF. The V gene is TRBV6-5, the J gene TRBJ2-1, with D perhaps given as TRBD1 or TRBD2 (6 bases each). Trimming left V 5 bases short and J 4 bases short, with 18 bases between. Germline V gene sequence: CDR1 MNHEY, CDR2 SVGAGI. CDR3 length: 16 amino acids.

This clonotype was seen a handful of times. The rearrangement uses TRBV7-9 and TRBJ1-1, with 8 bases aligning to TRBD1. From germline, CDR1 is SEHNR and CDR2 FQNEAQ (reference sequence). Losses at the gene ends were 5 bases for V and 6 bases for J; bases not matched to a gene: 8. This CDR3 is 14 amino acids long. The CDR3 is CASSLSGGQAEAFF. CDR3 nucleotide sequence: TGTGCCAGCAGCCTTAGTGGGGGACAGGCTGAAGCTTTCTTT.

This clonotype was observed a handful of times. This chain uses TRBV7-2 with TRBJ2-5; 8 bases match TRBD1. The CDR3 totals 15 residues. The ends lost 3 bases at V and 6 bases at J; junction bases unmatched: 9. Germline V gene data show CDR1 as SGHTA and CDR2 as FQGNSA. In nucleotides, the CDR3 is TGTGCCAGCAGCTTCAAAACCGGACAGGGCCAGACCCAGTACTTC. Its translation is CASSFKTGQGQTQYF.